Here is one TCR beta chain with its context. As yet, its antigen is unknown. Data came from immunoSEQ multiplex PCR; TCRdb stores just in-frame clones and leaves some out. The sample gives tens of thousands of clones, roughly nine tenths of which show up once; less than 6.5% is in the top ten. The sample originates from a study of graft-versus-host responses after intestinal transplantation. Looking at the study overall: Each transplant was multivisceral, liver-intestinal, or isolated intestinal.

General observations from the study: Early post-transplant declines in HvG were associated with peak levels of circulating GvH clones. When patients had graft-donor T cell macrochimerism, their allografts held high graft-versus-host to host-versus-graft clonal ratios. Recipient marrow showed GvH clones, some seen first in ileum or blood.

This receptor was obtained from a human patient who received an intestinal transplant, so some T cells may come from the graft donor. The material sequenced was PBMCs, taken more than 62 days after intestinal transplantation.

CDR3 DNA: TGTGCCAGCAGCTTAAAATACAGCTACGAGCAGTACTTC. This codes for CASSLKYSYEQYF. The chain uses TRBV7-6 and TRBJ2-7; no reliable D call. V lost 2 bases and J 3 bases, leaving 8 bases between the germline ends. The CDR3 contains 13 residues. In germline, CDR1 is SGHVS, CDR2 FNYEAQ.